Below, 21 T cell receptor beta chains from the same sample are listed, as sequenced in a study of blood T cell repertoires in COVID-19 (dated by TCRdb to about 2020). Receptors were amplified or captured by the immunoSEQ multiplex PCR assay. TCRdb limited this immuneACCESS table to in-frame rearrangements with V and J called. A share of clones is missing; checked studies link under half to unresolved V genes, and the rest is unexplained. This sample has roughly 250,000 clones in its table, and around nine tenths of those were observed once. The ten biggest clones cover roughly 0.79% of the sample. Sequenced material: peripheral blood. These receptors all come from a young man with COVID-19, enrolled during active disease.

The chain uses TRBV11-2 and TRBJ2-5, with 8 bases aligning to TRBD1. The CDR3 has 15 amino acids. Unmatched junction bases numbered 6, after V lost 2 bases and J lost 4 bases. The germline V gene encodes CDR1 SGHAT and CDR2 FQNNGV. DNA of the CDR3: TGTGCCAGCAGCTTACGGGGCAGGGGGCCAGAGACCCAGTACTTC. This sequence encodes CASSLRGRGPETQYF. The full variable domain, its missing parts supplied by reference TRBV11-2 and TRBJ2-5, is EAGVAQSPRYKIIEKRQSVAFWCNPISGHATLYWYQQILGQGPKLLIQFQNNGVVDDSQLPKDRFSAERLKGVDSTLKIQPAKLEDSAVYLCASSLRGRGPETQYFGPGTRLLVL.

V gene TRBV15 combines with J gene TRBJ2-1; TRBD2 aligns across 10 bases. This CDR3 contains 21 residues. CDR1 LNHNV and CDR2 YYDKDF come from the germline V gene (reference sequence). V was clipped by 0 bases and J by 9 bases; unmatched bases: 23. The CDR3 spells CATSRESLVSVSGGDISEQFF. CDR3 sequence (DNA): TGTGCCACCAGCAGAGAGTCCCTGGTTAGCGTAAGCGGGGGGGATATTAGTGAGCAGTTCTTC.

This clone was found once. The chain couples TRBV28 to TRBJ2-1; 9 bases are shared with TRBD1. The CDR3 is 14 amino acids. In germline, CDR1 is MDHEN, CDR2 SYDVKM. Trimming cost V 7 bases and J 3 bases; bases outside gene matches: 4. In DNA, the CDR3 is TGTGCCAGCACCAGACAGGGGGTCTACAATGAGCAGTTCTTC. Protein product: CASTRQGVYNEQFF.

This clone was seen a single time. The chain employs TRBV7-9 and TRBJ2-7; weak D call: TRBD2 (5 bases). Per germline, CDR1 SEHNR and CDR2 FQNEAQ (reference sequence). V was shortened by 1 base and J by 6 bases, with 7 bases between the two germline ends. This CDR3 has 12 amino acids. The CDR3 bases are TGTGCCAGCAGCTTAGGAGGGATCGAGCAGTACTTC. This encodes CASSLGGIEQYF.

This chain connects TRBV21-1 to TRBJ1-5. TRBV21-1 is flagged as a pseudogene. CDR3 length: 17 amino acids. CDR3 residues: CASSKDGVNGYISPQHF. The CDR3 DNA sequence: TGTGCCAGCAGCAAAGACGGGGTTAATGGGTATATATCGCCCCAGCATTTT.

V usage is TRBV6-6 and J usage is TRBJ1-1, with D maybe TRBD1 (6 bases). Deletions cut 2 bases from V and 4 bases from J, with 14 bases between. Germline V gene sequence: CDR1 MNHNY, CDR2 SVGAGI (reference sequence). This CDR3 region has 15 residues. CDR3 residues: CASSYQGTGSTEAFF. DNA of the CDR3: TGTGCCAGCAGTTACCAGGGGACGGGGAGCACTGAAGCTTTCTTT.

The chain joins TRBV15 to TRBJ1-2; 7 bases fit TRBD1. The germline V gene encodes CDR1 LNHNV and CDR2 YYDKDF (reference sequence). CDR3 length equals 15 residues. V lost 4 bases and J lost 8; bases outside the gene matches: 13. CDR3 sequence: CATSTSRGAIGGYTF. CDR3 DNA: TGTGCCACCAGCACCTCCAGGGGGGCGATAGGCGGCTACACCTTC.

The chain couples TRBV13 to TRBJ2-5; TRBD2 is a possible D gene (5 bases). The CDR3 spans 14 residues. V lost 0 bases and J lost 2, with 7 bases in between. Germline lookup yields CDR1 PRHDT and CDR2 FYEKMQ (reference sequence). CDR3 protein: CASSLGTGQETQYF. The CDR3 DNA reads as TGTGCCAGCAGCTTAGGGACGGGACAAGAGACCCAGTACTTC. The full variable domain, its missing parts supplied by reference TRBV13 and TRBJ2-5, is AAGVIQSPRHLIKEKRETATLKCYPIPRHDTVYWYQQGPGQDPQFLISFYEKMQSDKGSIPDRFSAQQFSDYHSELNMSSLELGDSALYFCASSLGTGQETQYFGPGTRLLVL.

This clone showed up just a few times. The chain has TRBV7-9 and TRBJ1-6, with a possible D match to TRBD1 (5 bases). The CDR3 has 18 residues. The germline CDR1 and CDR2 sequences are SEHNR and FQNEAQ (reference sequence). Trimming shortened V by 5 bases and J by 7 bases, and 24 bases separated the two germline ends. CDR3: CASSDPGEPWAPNSPLHF. CDR3 coding DNA: TGTGCCAGCAGCGACCCGGGGGAACCTTGGGCCCCAAATTCACCCCTCCACTTT.

This clone was counted a few times. V usage is TRBV7-9 and J usage is TRBJ2-2, with D perhaps TRBD2 (6 bases). Germline CDR1 and CDR2: SEHNR and FQNEAQ (reference sequence). The ends were cut back, 1 base at V and 7 bases at J, with 13 bases in the middle. This CDR3 comprises 15 residues. The DNA for the CDR3 is TGTGCCAGCAGCTTAGGACCCCCGGAGGGCGGGGAGCTGTTTTTT. This encodes CASSLGPPEGGELFF.

V gene TRBV19 combines with J gene TRBJ2-7, with 7 bases fitting TRBD1. Germline lookup yields CDR1 LNHDA and CDR2 SQIVND (reference sequence). The CDR3 contains 14 residues. J gave up 6 bases and V 2 bases, and 7 bases lay outside the gene matches. The CDR3, as DNA: TGTGCCAGTAGTATAACCCTGACAGGGCTCGAGCAGTACTTC. Amino acid sequence: CASSITLTGLEQYF.

The genes are TRBV19 and TRBJ2-2; no clear D. Germline assignment: CDR1 LNHDA and CDR2 SQIVND (reference sequence). The CDR3 length is 14 residues. The chain's CDR3 is CAPVRSSNTGELFF. CDR3 nucleotides: TGTGCTCCAGTACGGAGTTCGAACACCGGGGAGCTGTTTTTT.

This clone has just one count. This chain joins TRBV6-4 and TRBJ2-3, with 9 positions matching TRBD1. CDR1 MRHNA and CDR2 SNTAGT come from the germline V gene. The CDR3 contains 14 residues. The V segment lost 2 bases and the J segment 3 bases; nucleotides outside the gene matches: 0. The chain's CDR3 is CASSDGTGTDTQYF. CDR3 bases: TGTGCCAGCAGTGACGGGACAGGGACAGATACGCAGTATTTT.

The chain recombines TRBV2 with TRBJ2-5, with no clear D. This CDR3 comprises 12 residues. V was clipped by 8 bases and J by 1 base, with 8 bases between them. In germline, CDR1 is SNHLY, CDR2 FYNNEI. CDR3 coding DNA: TGTGCCAGCCAGAGGTTCCAAGAGACCCAGTACTTC. Translated, it gives CASQRFQETQYF.

The rearrangement joins TRBV5-1 to TRBJ2-7, with D tentatively TRBD1 (5 bases). This CDR3 contains 14 residues. With 2 bases removed from V and 1 base from J, the gap between germline ends came to 10 bases. Germline V CDR1 and CDR2: SGHRS, YFSETQ. Written as DNA, the CDR3 is TGCGCCAGCAGCTTAACACGGACATCCTACGAGCAGTACTTC. It is translated as CASSLTRTSYEQYF.

The chain combines TRBV5-1 with TRBJ2-1, with 9 bases aligning to TRBD2. This CDR3 has 17 residues. Per germline, CDR1 SGHRS and CDR2 YFSETQ. V trimming: 4 bases; J trimming: 7 bases; junction bases outside the gene matches: 15. The CDR3 bases are TGCGCCAGCAGCCCCGGTTTAGGCGGGGGGGCTGGGAATGAGCAGTTCTTC. It codes for CASSPGLGGGAGNEQFF.

This clone was found a few times. The rearrangement uses TRBV18 and TRBJ2-1; D gene uncertain. Germline CDR1 reads KGHSH; CDR2 reads LQKENI. V was trimmed by 2 bases and J by 4 bases, leaving 6 bases between them. The CDR3 covers 13 residues. CDR3 amino acids: CASSPGPYNEQFF. The CDR3 DNA reads as TGTGCCAGCTCACCAGGGCCATACAATGAGCAGTTCTTC.

In its sample, this clone was seen a few times. The chain has TRBV5-5 and TRBJ2-7, with TRBD1 matching 8 bases. The CDR3 is 16 amino acids. Trimming at V came to 3 bases and at J to 1 base, leaving 9 bases not matched to a gene. Germline CDR1 is SGHKS and CDR2 is YYEKEE (reference sequence). CDR3 sequence reads: CASSYRTGHESYEQYF. In DNA form, the CDR3 reads TGTGCCAGCAGCTACAGGACAGGGCATGAATCCTACGAGCAGTACTTC.

The chain joins TRBV6-5 to TRBJ1-2; weak D call: TRBD1 (5 bases). Per the germline V gene, CDR1 is MNHEY and CDR2 is SVGAGI. This CDR3 contains 14 residues. V was pared by 6 bases and J by 6 bases, with 17 bases between. The CDR3 sequence: CASSLGGSLNGYTF. The CDR3 nucleotides read TGTGCCAGCAGCCTGGGGGGGTCCCTTAATGGCTACACCTTC.

V usage is TRBV9 and J usage is TRBJ2-7; 14 bases are shared with TRBD2. CDR3 length: 16 amino acids. The V gene's germline CDR1 is SGDLS and CDR2 YYNGEE. V lost 2 bases to trimming and J lost 6 bases; unmatched junction nucleotides: 7. The CDR3 sequence: CASSVGAGTSGGEQYF. CDR3 DNA: TGTGCCAGCAGCGTTGGGGCCGGGACTAGCGGGGGCGAGCAGTACTTC.

This clone turned up a few times. The genes are TRBV4-1 and TRBJ1-1; TRBD1 matches 11 bases. V gave up 6 bases and J gave up 5 bases; unmatched junction bases: 14. This CDR3 comprises 17 residues. The germline V gene encodes CDR1 MGHRA and CDR2 YSYEKL. The CDR3: CASSPRTGGPSGTEAFF. The CDR3 DNA follows: TGCGCCAGCAGTCCACGGACAGGGGGCCCCTCTGGGACTGAAGCTTTCTTT.